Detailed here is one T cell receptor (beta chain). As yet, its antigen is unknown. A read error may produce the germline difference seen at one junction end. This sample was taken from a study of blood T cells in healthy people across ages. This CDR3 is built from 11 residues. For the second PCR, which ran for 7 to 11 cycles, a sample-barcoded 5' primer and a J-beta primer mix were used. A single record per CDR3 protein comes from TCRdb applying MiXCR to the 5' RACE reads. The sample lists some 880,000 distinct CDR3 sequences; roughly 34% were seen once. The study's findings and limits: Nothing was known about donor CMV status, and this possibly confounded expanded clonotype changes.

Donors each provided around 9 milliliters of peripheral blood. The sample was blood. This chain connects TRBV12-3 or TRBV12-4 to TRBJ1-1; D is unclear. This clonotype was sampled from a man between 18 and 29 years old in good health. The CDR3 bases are TGTGCCGGCAGCCCCGGATACTACGCTTTCTTT. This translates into CAGSPGYYAFF.